This T cell receptor beta chain was captured by sequencing in a study of T cells after yellow fever vaccination. The V gene end was trimmed by 3 bases and the J gene end by 9 bases; junction bases not matched to a gene: 5. CDR1 is DFQATT and CDR2 is SNEGSKA in the germline V gene (reference sequence). The CDR3 runs 14 residues. Study-wide results and caveats: The study noted that FACS-sorted repertoires could contain abundant clonotypes contaminating from the bulk population.

TCRdb fed the 5' RACE reads into MiXCR, producing one record per CDR3 protein. The sample has under 300,000 distinct CDR3 sequences, 6.9% seen once. The sample holds a few counts of this clonotype. The antigen is undetermined. This receptor was taken from a young man who received the YFV17D yellow fever vaccine. The material sequenced was CD4+ T cells sorted from PBMCs, taken 15 days after the yellow fever booster vaccination. This chain links TRBV20-1 with TRBJ1-6, with 10 bases fitting TRBD1. The CDR3 DNA reads as TGCAGTGCTAGTGCGGGACAGGGGCTTTCACCCCTCCACTTT. Protein: CSASAGQGLSPLHF.